The clone carrying this T cell receptor beta chain was counted many times. The data belong to a study of blood T cells in healthy people across ages. Using a J-beta primer mix together with a sample-barcoded 5' primer, a second PCR was run for roughly 6 to 12 cycles. A template-switch adaptor with 12 random nucleotides tagged each cDNA molecule. A single record per CDR3 protein comes from TCRdb applying MiXCR to the 5' RACE reads. The sample has about 650,000 distinct CDR3 sequences; 52% are singletons. V lost 2 bases and J lost 5, with 10 bases in between. This CDR3 is 13 amino acids long. CDR1 and CDR2 from the germline V gene are LGHDT and YNNKEL (reference sequence).

The specimen sequenced was blood. The V call is TRBV3-1, the J call TRBJ2-7; TRBD2 might be the D (6 bases). This sequence was found in a woman older than 75 in good health. Here the CDR3 reads CASSQTTGDEQYF. The CDR3 DNA reads as TGTGCCAGCAGCCAAACAACGGGGGACGAGCAGTACTTC.